These 9 T cell receptor beta chains share one sample of origin, sequenced in a study of cytomegalovirus exposure and HLA in healthy donors. Primers for the PCR totalled 60 Vbeta and 13 Jbeta. The data were produced by immunoSEQ multiplex PCR, yet TCRdb's version contains in-frame clones alone and is incomplete. The sample lists about 170,000 clones; about three quarters were seen once. Sequencing was performed on PBMCs. Receptors originate from a girl aged 10-17 years in good health and CMV-seronegative.

The rearrangement uses TRBV18 and TRBJ1-4; D call uncertain. Germline lookup yields CDR1 KGHSH and CDR2 LQKENI. The CDR3 is 15 residues long. Trimming removed 3 bases at V and 7 bases at J, with 15 bases between. The CDR3 sequence is CASSPLELGVEKLFF. CDR3 DNA: TGTGCCAGCTCACCCCTTGAATTAGGAGTTGAAAAACTGTTTTTT.

This chain connects TRBV18 to TRBJ2-5, with TRBD2 matching 9 bases. V was pared by 5 bases and J by 3 bases, with 10 bases of the junction left unmatched. Germline loops: CDR1 KGHSH, CDR2 LQKENI. The CDR3 contains 16 residues. CDR3 region: CASSNAGTSFKETQYF. The CDR3 DNA follows: TGTGCCAGCTCAAACGCCGGGACTAGCTTTAAAGAGACCCAGTACTTC.

The chain links TRBV4-2 to TRBJ1-2; no clear D gene. V was trimmed by 1 base and J by 3 bases, leaving 12 bases between them. The length of the CDR3 is 15 residues. Germline CDR1 reads LGHNA; CDR2 reads YNFKEQ. This CDR3 is CASSQVAAEDYGYTF. CDR3 DNA: TGTGCCAGCAGCCAAGTGGCGGCGGAGGACTATGGCTACACCTTC.

The chain links TRBV6-6 to TRBJ1-2; 8 bases fit TRBD1. V was pared by 6 bases and J by 4 bases, with 4 bases of the junction left unmatched. Germline V gives CDR1 MNHNY, CDR2 SVGAGI (reference sequence). This CDR3 is built from 13 residues. The CDR3 reads CASRTGQGYGYTF. CDR3 nucleotides: TGTGCCAGCAGGACCGGACAGGGCTATGGCTACACCTTC.

This clone was picked up one time. In nucleotides, the CDR3 is TGTGCCAGCAGCTATTATGCTGGGGCCAACGTCCTGACTTTC. This gives the protein CASSYYAGANVLTF. The chain couples TRBV11-3 to TRBJ2-6; D gene ambiguous. Trimming removed 4 bases at V and 2 bases at J, with 6 bases between. Germline CDR1 and CDR2: SGHNT and YENEEA. There are 14 residues in the CDR3.

This chain connects TRBV18 to TRBJ1-1, with D possibly matching TRBD1 (5 bases). The CDR3 has 14 residues. From germline, CDR1 is KGHSH and CDR2 LQKENI. Trimming took off 2 bases at V and 4 bases at J, with 11 bases between the two ends. CDR3 loop: CASSPMAGGTEAFF. CDR3 nucleotide sequence: TGTGCCAGCTCACCAATGGCGGGGGGCACTGAAGCTTTCTTT.

This sequence joins TRBV19 and TRBJ2-7; possible D gene TRBD1, 6 bases. Germline V gives CDR1 LNHDA, CDR2 SQIVND (reference sequence). The V end lost 5 bases, the J end lost 3 bases, and 14 bases lay between the germline ends. There are 14 residues in the CDR3. The CDR3 loop is CASSVPGHHYEQYF. The CDR3 DNA reads TGTGCCAGTAGTGTCCCGGGACACCACTACGAGCAGTACTTC.

The V and J genes are TRBV19 and TRBJ1-1; the D gene is possibly TRBD1 (6 bases). The CDR3 has 15 residues. Trimming left V 0 bases short and J 5 bases short, with 13 bases between. Germline lookup yields CDR1 LNHDA and CDR2 SQIVND (reference sequence). For the CDR3, the DNA is TGTGCCAGTAGTATAGAGATTATGGGGGCTACTGAAGCTTTCTTT. This codes for CASSIEIMGATEAFF.

This chain connects TRBV5-6 to TRBJ1-6; TRBD1 agrees at 10 bases. This CDR3 is 16 amino acids long. With V trimmed by 0 bases and J by 10 bases, 7 bases remained unmatched. From germline, CDR1 is SGHDT and CDR2 YYEEEE. The CDR3 DNA follows: TGTGCCAGCAGCTTGGCCGTAGGACAGGGGGTCTCACCCCTCCACTTT. Encoded protein: CASSLAVGQGVSPLHF.